Described below is a single TCR beta chain sequence and its context. The antigen remains unidentified. This specimen belongs to a study of post-analysis software for immune sequencing data. Unique molecular identifiers had been added to the TCR beta cDNA libraries. With roughly 0.85 to 11 million T cells as the source, roughly 500,000 cDNA molecules resulted. TCRdb called the PCR reads again in MiXCR, with one record for every CDR3 protein. The sample includes 600,000 to 700,000 distinct CDR3 sequences, approximately 59% of them seen just once. The CDR3 length is 18 residues. Unmatched junction bases numbered 19, after V lost 1 base and J lost 5 bases. Germline V lookup: CDR1 DFQATT, CDR2 SNEGSKA (reference sequence). Overall study results and limits: Comparison of patients with controls showed four or five TRBV segments more frequent in patients, TRBV5-6, TRBV5-1 and TRBV20-1 among them.

This receptor was taken from a girl aged 2-15 years with multiple sclerosis. The chain carries TRBV20-1 and TRBJ2-5; 7 bases fit TRBD2. The specimen was blood. CDR3 nucleotides: TGCAGTGCTAGAGCCCCCCGCACGCCGGGGGGACTATGGGAGACCCAGTACTTC. Its translation: CSARAPRTPGGLWETQYF.